The T cell receptor (beta chain) described here comes from a study of shared clonotypes between healthy human individuals (dated by TCRdb to between 2020 and 2021). Regarding the research as a whole: Three men and a couple of women, aged 18 to 49 years, made up the cohort. For each donor, CD4 naive and CD4 memory were each run on three plates, CD8 naive on two plates, and CD8 memory on one plate. Blood TCR repertoires of five healthy adults were deeply sequenced to estimate repertoire size and the extent of clonotype sharing between individuals. To increase sequencing depth and limit assay-specific biases, different laboratories used diverse techniques to prepare libraries and sequence TCR repertoires. Per donor, leukapheresis produced somewhere between about 0.94 and 10 billion PBMCs. The paper as a whole reports these results and caveats: Naive subsets generally had larger estimated clonotype richness than memory subsets did. Pairwise subsampling led to the expectation that sequencing depth would affect the degree of clonotype sharing among donors. Roughly 5% of naive CD4, more than 3% of naive CD8, 2.3% of memory CD4, and 0.35% to 0.5% of memory CD8 clonotypes were shared across a few donors. Sampling was restricted to blood, and TCR repertoires in tissues likely differ from the TCR repertoires found in blood. Clonotypes shared by all four sorted-subset donors showed higher generation probabilities than non-shared clonotypes. The small number of donors limited the genetic and exposure-history diversity represented. Incomplete sequencing was indicated by rarefaction of sorted-subset datasets, despite the large sequencing depth.

This clone is a singleton in its sample. Its antigen remains unidentified. Nothing much larger sits one base from this clone, and base qualities are not available. Using the deep immunoSEQ assay, TCR CDR3 regions were amplified from genomic DNA by multiplex PCR. For each cell subset, the extracted genomic DNA was distributed evenly across all wells of several immunoSEQ 96-well plates, and each plate served as one replicate. For sorted subsets, roughly 0.2 ug genomic DNA, equal to tens of thousands of T cell genomes, was loaded into each replicate PCR. Purified libraries were measured with a Qubit 3.0 fluorometer, size-checked on a Bioanalyzer 2100, and measured again with the KAPA Library Quantification kit. A separate single-read 150-cycle Illumina NextSeq 550 flow cell was used to sequence each immunoSEQ 96-well plate. The authors processed their data as follows. Because only junctional sequences without quality scores were contained in the immunoSEQ output, filtering matching that applied to full-length reads could not be performed. Sequences were annotated with PyIR, a Python wrapper for IgBLAST v1.9, and V/J genes and CDR3 were assigned using IMGT germline references. Any read was removed if the V/J assignment was weak (E-value above 1e-6), the CDR3 was missing, or the read contained stop codons, out-of-frame junctions, or ambiguous translated residues. V3J clonotypes were defined as sequences sharing an identical inferred V gene, J gene, and CDR3 amino acid sequence. The percentage overlap between two repertoires was calculated by dividing the number of shared unique clonotypes by the size of the smaller repertoire. Repertoire richness was assessed with RTK rarefaction, the Chao1 estimator, and Recon v2.1 estimates of unobserved clonotypes. Generation probabilities were computed with OLGA for all TCRbeta clonotypes obtained by the gDNA method from a handful of donors. Held by TCRdb, this immuneACCESS table contains in-frame sequences only and omits some clones. Under half of the omission traces to an unresolved V gene where checked; the cause of the rest is unknown. That table is the source of V, J and clone size, and D and trimming were worked out from the DNA. The sample table shows approximately 1,500,000 clones, and 96% are seen once. Of the sample, roughly 1.2% is held by the ten largest clones.

V ends up 0 bases short and J 7 bases short, with an unmatched junction base count of 11. The germline V gene specifies SGHRS as CDR1 and YFSETQ as CDR2. Its CDR3 holds 16 amino acids, cysteine through phenylalanine. Only the CDR3 region is kept as DNA, spanning 48 bases read in frame from base 1. Donors were healthy HIV-negative adults with no recently reported acute infections or vaccinations. Only Caucasian adults living in Nashville, Tennessee, USA were represented among the donors. Magnetic negative selection was used to enrich CD4+ T cells, after which naive cells were positively selected on CD45RA and the negative fraction became the memory subset. Blood was obtained by leukapheresis, after which PBMCs were separated by Ficoll-Histopaque density gradient centrifugation and cryopreserved in liquid nitrogen vapor phase. Analytical flow cytometry was used to check the purity and quantity of each magnetically sorted T cell population. Genomic DNA was isolated from every sorted fraction and measured by UV absorbance on a Nanodrop 2000c.

Sequencing was performed on naive CD4+ T cells sorted from blood. This sample's cell subset or site label indicates: CD45RA+ positively selected. This chain is built from TRBV5-1 and TRBJ2-7, with 9 bases matching TRBD2. This TCR derives from a man aged 30 to 45 in good health. The DNA is TGCGCCAGCAGCTTGGTTTCGGCGGGAGGGCCCTGGGAGCAGTACTTC. This gives the protein CASSLVSAGGPWEQYF.